This TCR beta chain is from a study of cytomegalovirus exposure and HLA in healthy donors. Study findings and constraints: Cytomegalovirus association was assigned to approximately 160 TCR beta chains. A later analysis showed HLA-associated TCR beta chains outstripping equally common others in clonal expansion.

V lost 2 bases, J lost 3 bases, and 4 bases stayed unmatched. Per the germline V gene, CDR1 is SNHLY and CDR2 is FYNNEI. The CDR3 extends over 14 amino acids. As to this clone: No antigen is known for it.

PCR was performed using 60 Vbeta and 13 Jbeta primers. TCRdb's copy holds only in-frame clones and misses some; the assay was immunoSEQ multiplex PCR. The data hold 65,000 to 85,000 clones, with more than 80% observed a single time. This clonotype originated in a woman in her thirties in good health and CMV-seronegative. Sequencing was performed on PBMCs. The genes are TRBV2 and TRBJ2-7; the match to TRBD1 covers 7 bases. This chain's CDR3 is CASSEPAGGYEQYF. The CDR3 bases are TGTGCCAGCAGTGAACCGGCAGGGGGCTACGAGCAGTACTTC.